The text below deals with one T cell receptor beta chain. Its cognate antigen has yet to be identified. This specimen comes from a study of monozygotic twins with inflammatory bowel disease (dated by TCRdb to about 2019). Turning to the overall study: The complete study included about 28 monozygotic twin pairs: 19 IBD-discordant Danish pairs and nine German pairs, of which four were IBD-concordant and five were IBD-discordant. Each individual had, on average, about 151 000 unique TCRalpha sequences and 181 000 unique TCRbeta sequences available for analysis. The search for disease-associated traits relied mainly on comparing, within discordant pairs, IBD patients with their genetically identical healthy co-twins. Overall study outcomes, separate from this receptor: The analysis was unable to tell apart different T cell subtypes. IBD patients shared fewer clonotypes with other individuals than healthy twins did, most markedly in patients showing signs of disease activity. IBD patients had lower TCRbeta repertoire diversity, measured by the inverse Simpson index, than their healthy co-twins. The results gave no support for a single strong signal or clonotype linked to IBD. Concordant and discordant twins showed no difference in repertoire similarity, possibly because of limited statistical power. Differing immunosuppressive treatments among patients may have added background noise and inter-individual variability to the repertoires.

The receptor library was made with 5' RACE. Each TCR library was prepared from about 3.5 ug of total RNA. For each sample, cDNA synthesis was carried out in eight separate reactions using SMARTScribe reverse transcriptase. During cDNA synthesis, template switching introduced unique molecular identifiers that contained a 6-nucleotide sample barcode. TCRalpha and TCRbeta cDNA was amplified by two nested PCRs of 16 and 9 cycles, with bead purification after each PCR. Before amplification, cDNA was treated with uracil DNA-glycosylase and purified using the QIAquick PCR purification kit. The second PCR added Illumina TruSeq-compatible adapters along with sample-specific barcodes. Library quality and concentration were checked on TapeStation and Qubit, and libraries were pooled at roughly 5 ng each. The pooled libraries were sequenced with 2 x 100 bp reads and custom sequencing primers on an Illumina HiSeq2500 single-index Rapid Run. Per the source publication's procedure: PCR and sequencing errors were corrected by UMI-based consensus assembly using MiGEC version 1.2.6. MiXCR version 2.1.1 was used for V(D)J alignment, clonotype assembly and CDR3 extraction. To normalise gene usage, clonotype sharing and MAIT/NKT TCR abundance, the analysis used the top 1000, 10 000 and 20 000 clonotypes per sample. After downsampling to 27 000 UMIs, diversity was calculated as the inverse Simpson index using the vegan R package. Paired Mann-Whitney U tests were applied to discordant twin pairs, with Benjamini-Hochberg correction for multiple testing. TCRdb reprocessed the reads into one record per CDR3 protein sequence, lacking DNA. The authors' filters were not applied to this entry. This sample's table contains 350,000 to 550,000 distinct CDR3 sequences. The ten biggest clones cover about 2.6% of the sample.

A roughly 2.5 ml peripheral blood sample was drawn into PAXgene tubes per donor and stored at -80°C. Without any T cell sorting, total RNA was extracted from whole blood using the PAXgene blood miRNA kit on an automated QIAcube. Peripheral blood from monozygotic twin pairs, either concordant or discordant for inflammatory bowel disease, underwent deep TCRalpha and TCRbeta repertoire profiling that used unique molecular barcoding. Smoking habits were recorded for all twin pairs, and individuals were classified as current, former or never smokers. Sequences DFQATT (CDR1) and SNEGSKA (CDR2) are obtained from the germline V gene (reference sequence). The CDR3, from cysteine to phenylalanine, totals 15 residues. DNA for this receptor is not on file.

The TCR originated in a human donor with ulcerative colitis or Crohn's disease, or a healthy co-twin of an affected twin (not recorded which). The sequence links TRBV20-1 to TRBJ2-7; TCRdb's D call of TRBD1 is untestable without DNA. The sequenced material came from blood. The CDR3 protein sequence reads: CSARDPGTGAYEQYF.